These T cell receptor beta chains were read from a single sample in a study of cytomegalovirus exposure and HLA in healthy donors. TCRdb's table, derived via immunoSEQ multiplex PCR, lists solely in-frame clones and lacks some. The sample has fewer than 200,000 clones; 72% are singletons. The sequencing sample was made of PBMCs. The receptors here all came from a human donor in good health. Both conserved end residues are part of each CDR3. Fields, in order: D gene, J gene, CDR3 length, clone size, V gene, CDR3 DNA, CDR3 protein. A D gene is named only where the DNA matches it firmly. For some rows the clone size is stated as once, few or many, or as a class when expanded; others skip it.

TRBD1 | TRBJ1-2 | 15 | . | TRBV6-5 | TGTGCCAGCAGCACACAGGGGCGCGGAGACTATGGCTACACCTTC | CASSTQGRGDYGYTF
TRBD2 | TRBJ2-1 | 16 | . | TRBV4-1 | TGCGCCAGCAGCCAAGATCCGGGGGGGGTCTACAATGAGCAGTTCTTC | CASSQDPGGVYNEQFF
TRBD2 | TRBJ2-3 | 16 | . | TRBV9 | TGTGCCAGCAGCGTAGGTAGCGGGGGGCTAGCAGATACGCAGTATTTT | CASSVGSGGLADTQYF
. | TRBJ1-1 | 13 | . | TRBV7-9 | TGTGCCAGCAGTAAGACAGGGAACACTGAAGCTTTCTTT | CASSKTGNTEAFF
. | TRBJ1-1 | 15 | . | TRBV5-6 | TGTGCCAGCAGCTTGGCAGGCGGTAGCGTCACTGAAGCTTTCTTT | CASSLAGGSVTEAFF
TRBD1 | TRBJ2-1 | 16 | . | TRBV4-1 | TGCGCCAGCAGCGAAACCCGGGACAGGCCTCAGGGTGAGCAGTTCTTC | CASSETRDRPQGEQFF
TRBD2 | TRBJ2-5 | 19 | few | TRBV27 | TGTGCCAGCCAGTCATTCGGGACTAGCGGGACGGTTCGTAGGAAGACCCAGTACTTC | CASQSFGTSGTVRRKTQYF
. | TRBJ1-1 | 17 | . | TRBV5-1 | TGCGCCAGCAGCTTGGAAGGGCAGGGGTCCATGAACACTGAAGCTTTCTTT | CASSLEGQGSMNTEAFF
. | TRBJ2-3 | 12 | . | TRBV11-2 | TGTGCCAGCAGCCTCGGCACAGATACGCAGTATTTT | CASSLGTDTQYF
. | TRBJ1-2 | 13 | . | TRBV7-9 | TGTGCCAGCAGCGCGACAGGACCCTATGGCTACACCTTC | CASSATGPYGYTF
TRBD1 | TRBJ2-7 | 15 | . | TRBV6-1 | TGTGCCAGCAGTGAAGCAGGGGGCAGCTCCTACGAGCAGTACTTC | CASSEAGGSSYEQYF
TRBD2 | TRBJ2-5 | 15 | . | TRBV7-9 | TGTGCCAGCAGTCGAACTAGCGGGGAAAGAGAGACCCAGTACTTC | CASSRTSGERETQYF
. | TRBJ1-5 | 15 | . | TRBV6-5 | TGTGCCAGCAGCCCCTGGGGGGGTGGCAATCAGCCCCAGCATTTT | CASSPWGGGNQPQHF
TRBD1 | TRBJ2-7 | 13 | . | TRBV19 | TGTGCCAGTAGTATAGTGGACAGGGATAGACAGTACTTC | CASSIVDRDRQYF
TRBD2 | TRBJ2-2 | 16 | . | TRBV5-4 | TGTGCCAGCAGCACAAACGTGCAGGGAGGGACCGGGGAGCTGTTTTTT | CASSTNVQGGTGELFF
. | TRBJ2-1 | 16 | . | TRBV5-6 | TGTGCCAGCAGCCCCACGGGCAGGGTGTCTTCCAATGAGCAGTTCTTC | CASSPTGRVSSNEQFF
. | TRBJ2-3 | 16 | few | TRBV2 | TGTGCCAGCAGGTGGGAGGAGGGCCAAGGCACAGATACGCAGTATTTT | CASRWEEGQGTDTQYF